The entry below gives a single T cell receptor beta chain sequence along with its context. The specificity of this receptor is unknown. Base qualities were left out, and no much larger clone turns up one base away. There are 17 amino acids in the CDR3, from cysteine to phenylalanine inclusive. The retained sequence is limited to the CDR3, 51 bases, with the frame set at the first base. CDR1 SGHTA and CDR2 FQGNSA are derived from the germline V gene. Germline trimming amounts to 1 base on V and 6 bases on J, with 12 as the count of junction bases outside the gene matches. For sequencing of the TCRbeta CDR3 region, genomic DNA was extracted from the sorted cells. The immunoSEQ Assay was used for sequencing of TCRbeta CDR3 regions. Not all clones reach the TCRdb copy of this immuneACCESS table, which keeps in-frame sequences only. Checked studies attribute under half of the gap to unresolved V genes and leave the rest unexplained. The sample includes tens of thousands of clones, with about 85% observed a single time. In total, the top ten clones hold less than 3.5% of the sample.

Patients with a history of autoimmune disease or receiving systemic immunosuppression were excluded from the trial. In every dose cohort, peripheral blood was drawn for TCR sequencing at baseline, cycle 4 day 1, and cycle 7 day 1. Samples were obtained from an open-label, multicenter, first-in-human phase I dose-escalation trial of ivuxolimab. Adults with locally advanced or metastatic melanoma, renal cell carcinoma, hepatocellular carcinoma or head and neck squamous cell carcinoma were enrolled in the trial. Before TCR sequencing, CD4+ T cells and CD8+ T cells were sorted from peripheral blood as separate populations. This sample was taken from a study of OX40 agonist ivuxolimab in advanced cancers. General notes on the study: The costimulatory receptor OX40 (CD134) was targeted by ivuxolimab, a fully human IgG2 agonistic monoclonal antibody. Prior anti-PD-1, anti-PD-L1 or anti-CTLA-4 therapy was permitted, and 30% to 50% of dose-escalation patients had received checkpoint inhibitors. Intravenous ivuxolimab was administered to patients every 2 weeks at six dose levels: 0.01, 0.1, 0.3, 1.5, 3 and 10 mg/kg. A male proportion of nearly 85% and a mean age of 60 years, ranging from about 20 to 79, were recorded for the dose-escalation cohort. Partial responses were achieved by three dose-escalation patients, of whom one had hepatocellular carcinoma and two had cutaneous melanoma. The purpose of peripheral TCRbeta sequencing was to test whether ivuxolimab changed TCR sequence diversity and led to clonal T-cell expansion. Among the 50 to 55 dose-escalation patients, around 20 had hepatocellular carcinoma, roughly 15 melanoma, 9 renal cell carcinoma and 9 head and neck cancer. The paper reports the monotherapy dose-escalation portion (N of about 50 patients) of the phase I ivuxolimab trial. Broader findings and caveats from the paper: After ivuxolimab, more expanded clones were found on average in CD8+ T cells than in CD4+ T cells. Clonal expansion of both CD4+ and CD8+ blood T cells was observed from baseline to week 6 at doses 0.1 to 3.0 mg/kg. In the 0.1-3.0 mg/kg groups, partial responders had among the lowest normalized peripheral clonal expansion, particularly in CD8+ T cells. Low levels of normalized T-cell clonal expansion were also seen in some nonresponding patients. Antigen specificity was not determined for the clonally expanded peripheral T cells.

The sequencing used CD4+ or CD8+ T cells sorted from blood, collected in a trial of the OX40 agonist ivuxolimab. This TCR was sampled from an adult with an advanced solid tumor such as melanoma, head and neck, liver or kidney cancer. The rearrangement combines TRBV7-2 with TRBJ1-2, with 9 bases aligning to TRBD1. The DNA sequence is TGTGCCAGCAGCTTAGGGTCTTTGGGGACAGGGAAAAATGGCTACACCTTC. Its coded protein is CASSLGSLGTGKNGYTF. When the CDR3 is completed using the reference TRBV7-2 and TRBJ1-2 genes on either side, the full variable domain is GAGVSQSPSNKVTEKGKDVELRCDPISGHTALYWYRQSLGQGLEFLIYFQGNSAPDKSGLPSDRFSAERTGGSVSTLTIQRTQQEDSAVYLCASSLGSLGTGKNGYTFGSGTRLTVV.